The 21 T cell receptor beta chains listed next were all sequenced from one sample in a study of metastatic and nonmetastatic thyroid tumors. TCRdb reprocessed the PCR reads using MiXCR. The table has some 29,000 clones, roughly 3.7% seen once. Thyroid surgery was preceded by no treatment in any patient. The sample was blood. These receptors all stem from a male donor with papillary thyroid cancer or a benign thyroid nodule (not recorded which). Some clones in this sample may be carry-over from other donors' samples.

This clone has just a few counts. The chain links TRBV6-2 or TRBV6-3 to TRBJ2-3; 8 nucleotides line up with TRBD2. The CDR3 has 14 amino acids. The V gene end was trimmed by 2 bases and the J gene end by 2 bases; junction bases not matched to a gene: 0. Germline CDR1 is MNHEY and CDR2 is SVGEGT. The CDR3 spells CASSYGLATDTQYF. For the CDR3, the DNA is TGTGCCAGCAGTTACGGACTAGCCACAGATACGCAGTATTTT.

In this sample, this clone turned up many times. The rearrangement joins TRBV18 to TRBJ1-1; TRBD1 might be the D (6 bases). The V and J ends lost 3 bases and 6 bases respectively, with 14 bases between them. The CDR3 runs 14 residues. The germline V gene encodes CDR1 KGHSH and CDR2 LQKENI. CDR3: CASSPNTGRAEAFF. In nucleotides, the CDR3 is TGTGCCAGCTCACCGAACACAGGGAGGGCTGAAGCTTTCTTT.

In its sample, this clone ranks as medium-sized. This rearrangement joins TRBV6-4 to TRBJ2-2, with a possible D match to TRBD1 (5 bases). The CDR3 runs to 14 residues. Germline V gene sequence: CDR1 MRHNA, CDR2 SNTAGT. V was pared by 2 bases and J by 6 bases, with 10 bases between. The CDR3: CASSDRGESGELFF. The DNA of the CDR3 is TGTGCCAGCAGTGACAGGGGCGAGTCCGGGGAGCTGTTTTTT.

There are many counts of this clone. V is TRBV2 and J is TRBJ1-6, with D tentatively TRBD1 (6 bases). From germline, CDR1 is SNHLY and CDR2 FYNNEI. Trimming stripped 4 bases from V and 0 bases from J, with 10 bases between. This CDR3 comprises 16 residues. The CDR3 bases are TGTGCCAGCAGTGTGGAGGGGGGCTCCTATAATTCACCCCTCCACTTT. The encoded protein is CASSVEGGSYNSPLHF.

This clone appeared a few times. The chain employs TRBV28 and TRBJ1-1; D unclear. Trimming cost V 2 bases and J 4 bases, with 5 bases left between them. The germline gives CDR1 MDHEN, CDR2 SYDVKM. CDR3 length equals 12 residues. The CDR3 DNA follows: TGTGCCAGCAGTTTAGAGGGCACTGAAGCTTTCTTT. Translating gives CASSLEGTEAFF.

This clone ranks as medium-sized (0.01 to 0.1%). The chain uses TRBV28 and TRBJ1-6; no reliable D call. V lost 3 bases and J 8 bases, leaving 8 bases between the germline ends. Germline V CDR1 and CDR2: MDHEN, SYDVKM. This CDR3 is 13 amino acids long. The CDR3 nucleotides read TGTGCCAGCAGTTTGATGTCAGATTCACCCCTCCACTTT. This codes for CASSLMSDSPLHF.

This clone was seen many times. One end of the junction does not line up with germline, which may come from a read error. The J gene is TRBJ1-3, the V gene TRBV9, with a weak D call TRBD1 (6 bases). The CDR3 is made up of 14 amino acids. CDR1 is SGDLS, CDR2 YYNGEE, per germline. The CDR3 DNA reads TGTGCCAGCACCTCTACAGGGTCTGGAAACACCACATATTTT. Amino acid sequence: CASTSTGSGNTTYF.

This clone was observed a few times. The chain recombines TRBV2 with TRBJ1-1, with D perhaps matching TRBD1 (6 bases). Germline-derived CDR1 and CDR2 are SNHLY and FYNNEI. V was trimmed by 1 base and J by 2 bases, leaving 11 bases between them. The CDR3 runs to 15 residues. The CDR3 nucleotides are TGTGCCAGCAGTGAAGATGGCAGGGGTAACACTGAAGCTTTCTTT. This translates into CASSEDGRGNTEAFF. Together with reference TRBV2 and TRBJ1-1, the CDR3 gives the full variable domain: EPEVTQTPSHQVTQMGQEVILRCVPISNHLYFYWYRQILGQKVEFLVSFYNNEISEKSEIFDDQFSVERPDGSNFTLKIRSTKLEDSAMYFCASSEDGRGNTEAFFGQGTRLTVV.

The CDR3: CSARDPLAVSYNEQFF. CDR3 coding DNA: TGCAGTGCTAGAGACCCACTAGCGGTCTCCTACAATGAGCAGTTCTTC. This sequence joins TRBV20-1 and TRBJ2-1; 8 positions match TRBD2. Trimming cost V 0 bases and J 0 bases; bases outside gene matches: 4. Germline V gives CDR1 DFQATT, CDR2 SNEGSKA (reference sequence). The CDR3 extends over 16 amino acids.

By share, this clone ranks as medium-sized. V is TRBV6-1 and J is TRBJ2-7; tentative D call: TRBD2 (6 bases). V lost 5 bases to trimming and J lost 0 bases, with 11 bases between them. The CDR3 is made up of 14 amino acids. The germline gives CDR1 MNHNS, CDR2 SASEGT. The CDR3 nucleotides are TGTGCCAGCAGTAGCGGGTGGGACTCCTACGAGCAGTACTTC. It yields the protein CASSSGWDSYEQYF.

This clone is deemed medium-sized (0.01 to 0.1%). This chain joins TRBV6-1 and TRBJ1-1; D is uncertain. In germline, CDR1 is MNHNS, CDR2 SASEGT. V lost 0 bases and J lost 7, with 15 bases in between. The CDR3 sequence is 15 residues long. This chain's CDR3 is CASSEALEGFDEAFF. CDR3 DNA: TGTGCCAGCAGTGAAGCATTGGAGGGATTCGATGAAGCTTTCTTT.

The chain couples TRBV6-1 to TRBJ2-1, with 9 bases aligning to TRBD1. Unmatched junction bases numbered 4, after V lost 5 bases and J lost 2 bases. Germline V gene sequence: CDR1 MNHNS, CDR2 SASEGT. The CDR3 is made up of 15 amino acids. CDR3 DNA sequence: TGTGCCAGCAGTCCTTGGACAGGGGCCTACAATGAGCAGTTCTTC. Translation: CASSPWTGAYNEQFF.

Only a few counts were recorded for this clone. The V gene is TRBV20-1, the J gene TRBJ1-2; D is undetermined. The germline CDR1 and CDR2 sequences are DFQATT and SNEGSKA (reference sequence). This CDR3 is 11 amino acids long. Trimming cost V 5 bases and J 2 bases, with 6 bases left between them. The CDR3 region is CSAQSNYGYTF. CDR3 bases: TGCAGTGCTCAAAGCAACTATGGCTACACCTTC.

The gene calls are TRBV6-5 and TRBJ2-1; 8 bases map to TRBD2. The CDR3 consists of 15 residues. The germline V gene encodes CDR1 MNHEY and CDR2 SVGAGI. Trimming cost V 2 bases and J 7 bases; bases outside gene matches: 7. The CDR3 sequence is CASSYELAGTNEQFF. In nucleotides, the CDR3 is TGTGCCAGCAGTTACGAGCTAGCGGGTACGAATGAGCAGTTCTTC.

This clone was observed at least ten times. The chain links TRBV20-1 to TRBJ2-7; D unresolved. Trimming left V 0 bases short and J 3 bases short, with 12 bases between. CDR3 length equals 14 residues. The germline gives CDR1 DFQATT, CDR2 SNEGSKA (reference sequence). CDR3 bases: TGCAGTGCTAGAGATTTGACCGAATACTACGAGCAGTACTTC. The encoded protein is CSARDLTEYYEQYF.

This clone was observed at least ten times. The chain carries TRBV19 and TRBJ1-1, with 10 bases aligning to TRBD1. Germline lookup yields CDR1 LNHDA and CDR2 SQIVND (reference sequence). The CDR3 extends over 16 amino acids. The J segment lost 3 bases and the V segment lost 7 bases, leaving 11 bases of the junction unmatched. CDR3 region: CASITTGTGAYTEAFF. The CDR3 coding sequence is TGTGCCAGTATCACGACCGGGACAGGGGCTTACACTGAAGCTTTCTTT.

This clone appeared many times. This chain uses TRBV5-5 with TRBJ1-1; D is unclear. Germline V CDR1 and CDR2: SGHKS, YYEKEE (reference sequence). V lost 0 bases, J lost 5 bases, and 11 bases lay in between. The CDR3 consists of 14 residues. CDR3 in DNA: TGTGCCAGCAGCTTGGCGGGAAGAGAGACTGAAGCTTTCTTT. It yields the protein CASSLAGRETEAFF.

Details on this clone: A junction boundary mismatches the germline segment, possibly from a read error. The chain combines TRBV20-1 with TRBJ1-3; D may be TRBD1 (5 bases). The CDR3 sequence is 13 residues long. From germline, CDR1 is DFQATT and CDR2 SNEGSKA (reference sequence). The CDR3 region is CSTSRTTRYTIYF. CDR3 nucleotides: TGCAGTACTAGTCGGACAACTCGGTACACCATATATTTT.

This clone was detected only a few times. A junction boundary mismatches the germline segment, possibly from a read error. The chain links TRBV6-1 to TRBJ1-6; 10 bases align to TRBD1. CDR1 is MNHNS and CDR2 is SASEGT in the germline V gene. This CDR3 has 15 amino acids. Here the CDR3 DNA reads TGTGCCAGCACTGAAGCAGGGACAGGGGATTCGCCCCTCCACTTT. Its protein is CASTEAGTGDSPLHF.

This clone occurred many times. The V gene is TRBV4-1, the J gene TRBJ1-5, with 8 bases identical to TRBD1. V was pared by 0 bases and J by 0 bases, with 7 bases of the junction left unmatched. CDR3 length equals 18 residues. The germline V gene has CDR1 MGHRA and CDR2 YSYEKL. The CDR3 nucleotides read TGCGCCAGCAGCCAAGACGGGGACAGGTCGTATAGCAATCAGCCCCAGCATTTT. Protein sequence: CASSQDGDRSYSNQPQHF.

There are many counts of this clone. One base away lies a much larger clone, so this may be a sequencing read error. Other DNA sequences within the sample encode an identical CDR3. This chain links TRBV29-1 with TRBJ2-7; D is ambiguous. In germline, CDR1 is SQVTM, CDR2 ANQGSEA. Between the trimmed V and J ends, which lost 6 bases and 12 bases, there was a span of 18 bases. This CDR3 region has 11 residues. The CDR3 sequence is CSVPGPLARYF. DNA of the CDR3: TGCAGCGTGCCGGGCCCCCTCGCGCGGTACTTC.